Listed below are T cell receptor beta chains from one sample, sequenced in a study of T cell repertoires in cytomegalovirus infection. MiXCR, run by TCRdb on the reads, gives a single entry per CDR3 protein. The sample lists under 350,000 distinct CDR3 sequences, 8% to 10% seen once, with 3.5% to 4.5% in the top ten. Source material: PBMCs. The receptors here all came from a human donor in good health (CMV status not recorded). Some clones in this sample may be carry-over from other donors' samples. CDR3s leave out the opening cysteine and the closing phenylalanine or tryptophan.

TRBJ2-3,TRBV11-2,ASSLAGGGDTQY
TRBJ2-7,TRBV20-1,SARDGETPSSYEQY
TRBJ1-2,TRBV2,ASSGDAFYGYT
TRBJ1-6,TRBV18,ASSPSRSDSPLH
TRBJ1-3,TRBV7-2,ASSSTALSGNTIY
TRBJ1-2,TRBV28,ASSLPTLQREDGYT
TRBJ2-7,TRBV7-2,ASSPLGGTYEQY
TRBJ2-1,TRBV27,ASSLPQTSGNLYNEQF
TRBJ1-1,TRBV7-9,ASSPAIGAYTEAF
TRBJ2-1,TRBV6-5,ASSYSWGGTENEQF
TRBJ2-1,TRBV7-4,ASSFRLAGSNEQF
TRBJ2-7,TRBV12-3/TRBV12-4,ASRFGTAYEQY
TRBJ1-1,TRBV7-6,ASSFNLGNVAEAF
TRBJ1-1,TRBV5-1,ASSPGQGLNTEAF
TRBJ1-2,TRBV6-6,ASSYSAINYGYT
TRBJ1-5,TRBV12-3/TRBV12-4,ASSLRLMKSPQH
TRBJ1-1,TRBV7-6,ASSLGSAGARAEAF
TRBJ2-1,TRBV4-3,ASSQEGWEEQF
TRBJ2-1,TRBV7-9,ASSLDGGSGNEQF
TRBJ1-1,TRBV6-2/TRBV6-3,ASTGMTVASEAF
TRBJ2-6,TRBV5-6,ASSFERISGANVLT
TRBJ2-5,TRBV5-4,ASSLASGHETQY
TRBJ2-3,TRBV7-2,ASRGRVGLDTQY
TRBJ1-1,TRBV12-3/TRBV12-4,ASRGGPGEAF
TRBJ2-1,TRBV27,ATRPSGGPSSYNEQF
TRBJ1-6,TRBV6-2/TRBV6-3,ASSYRNSPLH
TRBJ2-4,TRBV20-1,SARQGESIQY
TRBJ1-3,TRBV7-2,ASRDQGSLGNTIY
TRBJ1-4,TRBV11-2,ASSLGRIMDATNEKLF
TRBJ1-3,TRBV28,ASRTGASVGNTIY
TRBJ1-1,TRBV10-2,ASSVGINTEAF
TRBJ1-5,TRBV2,ASSENWSRVRNQPQH
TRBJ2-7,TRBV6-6,ASSLPPPRGRGSYEQY
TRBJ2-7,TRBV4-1,ASSQAGTGPYEQY
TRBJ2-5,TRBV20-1,SARDNHAGAQY
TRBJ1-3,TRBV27,ASSSTGYGNTIY
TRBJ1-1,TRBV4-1,ASSQLMGQPNTEAF
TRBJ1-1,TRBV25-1,ASNQGISTTEAF
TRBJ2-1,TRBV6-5,ASSYGLIQGARNEQF
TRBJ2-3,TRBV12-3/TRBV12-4,ASSAGGADTQY
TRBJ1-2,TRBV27,ASSRQGLTNYGYT
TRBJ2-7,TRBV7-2,ASSPSGRIPYEQY
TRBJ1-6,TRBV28,ATAGINASPLH
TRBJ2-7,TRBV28,ASSLLAGETGEQY
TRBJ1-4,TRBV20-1,SARDLARAGYEKLF
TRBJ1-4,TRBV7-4,ASSSLTGDNEKLF
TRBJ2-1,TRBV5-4,ASSPTGTSAYNEQF
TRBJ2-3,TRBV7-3,ASSPQGTLGDTQY
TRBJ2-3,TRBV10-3,AISTDRATAGVTDTQY
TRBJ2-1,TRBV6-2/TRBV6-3,ASRPLSRNEQF
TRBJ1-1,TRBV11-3,ASSQDGPNTEAF
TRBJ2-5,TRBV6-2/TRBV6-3,ASSYSTVIVNEETQY
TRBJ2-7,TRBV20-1,SAISVDYSSYEQY
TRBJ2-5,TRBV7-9,ASSYGQAMGETQY
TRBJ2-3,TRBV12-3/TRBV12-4,ASWPNGQVTDTQY
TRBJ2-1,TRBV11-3,ASSYFQRNEQF
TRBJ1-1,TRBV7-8,ASSLYPPMNTEAF
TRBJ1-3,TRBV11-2,ASSSRTTSGNTIY
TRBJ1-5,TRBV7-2,ASSPSGTGGQPQH
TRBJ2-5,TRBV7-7,ASGVGGSPGETQY